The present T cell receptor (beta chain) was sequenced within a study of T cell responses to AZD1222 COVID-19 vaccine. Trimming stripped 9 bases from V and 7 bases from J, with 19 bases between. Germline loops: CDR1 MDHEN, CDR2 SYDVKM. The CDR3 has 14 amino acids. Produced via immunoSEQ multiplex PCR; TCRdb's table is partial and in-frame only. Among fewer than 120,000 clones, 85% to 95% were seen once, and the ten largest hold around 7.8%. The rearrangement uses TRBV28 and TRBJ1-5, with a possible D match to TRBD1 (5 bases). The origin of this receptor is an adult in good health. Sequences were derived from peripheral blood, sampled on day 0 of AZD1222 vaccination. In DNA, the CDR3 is TGTGCCAGTACGTCCAAGGGGCGCGGGCAGCCCCAGCATTTT. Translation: CASTSKGRGQPQHF.